A selection of T cell receptor beta chains follows, all from one sample in a study of blood T cell repertoires in COVID-19. Only in-frame clones appear in the TCRdb table, and some are missing; sequencing was by immunoSEQ multiplex PCR. The sample holds about 230,000 clones, 85% seen once. The sequenced material came from peripheral blood. The receptors were gathered from a man aged 40-49 years with acute or convalescent COVID-19. Both conserved end residues are part of each CDR3. D genes are given only for firm matches.

d_call: .; j_call: TRBJ2-3; v_call: TRBV24-1; cdr3_nt: TGTGCCACCGTGGGGCAGGGGACAGATACGCAGTATTTT; cdr3_aa: CATVGQGTDTQYF
d_call: TRBD1; j_call: TRBJ1-2; v_call: TRBV20-1; cdr3_nt: TGCAGTGCTAGTCCCCCAGGGGGCGATGGCTACACCTTC; cdr3_aa: CSASPPGGDGYTF
d_call: .; j_call: TRBJ1-5; v_call: TRBV28; cdr3_nt: TGTGCCAGCAGTTTTCCCACTGATTGGCAGCCCCAGCATTTT; cdr3_aa: CASSFPTDWQPQHF
d_call: .; j_call: TRBJ1-3; v_call: TRBV2; cdr3_nt: TGTGCCAGCAGTGAATCTCTGGAGGACACCATATATTTT; cdr3_aa: CASSESLEDTIYF
d_call: TRBD1; j_call: TRBJ1-2; v_call: TRBV9; cdr3_nt: TGTGCCAGCAGCGGAACCGGGACAGGGGTACTTGGCTACACCTTC; cdr3_aa: CASSGTGTGVLGYTF
d_call: TRBD1; j_call: TRBJ2-2; v_call: TRBV10-3; cdr3_nt: TGTGCCATCACCCAGACAGGGGACGGCGGGGAGCTGTTTTTT; cdr3_aa: CAITQTGDGGELFF
d_call: .; j_call: TRBJ2-5; v_call: TRBV29-1; cdr3_nt: TGCAGCGGCGACCAAAAATCCAGCGGGACCCAGTACTTC; cdr3_aa: CSGDQKSSGTQYF
d_call: TRBD2; j_call: TRBJ2-5; v_call: TRBV7-2; cdr3_nt: TGTGCCATCGAGGCGGGGGGGAGGCAAGAGACCCAGTACTTC; cdr3_aa: CAIEAGGRQETQYF
d_call: .; j_call: TRBJ1-1; v_call: TRBV12-3/TRBV12-4; cdr3_nt: TGTGCCAGCAGTATCAGGGGTAACACTGAAGCTTTCTTT; cdr3_aa: CASSIRGNTEAFF
d_call: .; j_call: TRBJ1-1; v_call: TRBV10-3; cdr3_nt: TGTGCCATCAGTGTAGGATCAGGGAAAGCTTTCTTT; cdr3_aa: CAISVGSGKAFF